The 27 T cell receptor beta chains below were found in one sample sequenced in a study of cytomegalovirus exposure and HLA in healthy donors. Vbeta (60) and Jbeta (13) primers were used in the PCR. Profiled with immunoSEQ multiplex PCR; TCRdb holds only in-frame clones, not every one. Among 200,000 or so clones listed, around 82% were seen once. Material: PBMCs. These receptors all come from a woman aged 30 to 39 in good health and CMV-seronegative.

The chain links TRBV18 to TRBJ1-2, with TRBD1 matching over 9 bases. Germline V lookup: CDR1 KGHSH, CDR2 LQKENI. The junction had 7 bases not matched to a gene; V was cut back by 2 bases and J by 0 bases. The CDR3 sequence is 17 residues long. For the CDR3, the DNA is TGTGCCAGCTCACCATTGGGACAGGGCATTCCTAACTATGGCTACACCTTC. Protein: CASSPLGQGIPNYGYTF.

The chain joins TRBV19 to TRBJ2-2, with TRBD1 identical over 7 bases. The CDR3 length is 16 residues. Looked up from germline, CDR1 is LNHDA and CDR2 is SQIVND (reference sequence). V lost 4 bases and J lost 3; bases outside the gene matches: 8. CDR3 in amino acids: CASSKNRGVYTGELFF. CDR3 coding DNA: TGTGCCAGTAGTAAGAACAGGGGAGTTTACACCGGGGAGCTGTTTTTT.

The chain couples TRBV7-2 to TRBJ2-7, with 9 bases identical to TRBD1. V gave up 2 bases and J gave up 6 bases; unmatched junction bases: 5. There are 14 residues in the CDR3. Germline V CDR1 and CDR2: SGHTA, FQGNSA. In nucleotides, the CDR3 is TGTGCCAGCAGCTTAAGGGACAGGGTCGCCGAGCAGTACTTC. This sequence encodes CASSLRDRVAEQYF.

The rearrangement joins TRBV29-1 to TRBJ1-5; no clear D. V was shortened by 6 bases and J by 0 bases, with 15 bases between the two germline ends. CDR3 length equals 15 residues. Germline V CDR1 and CDR2: SQVTM, ANQGSEA. The CDR3 nucleotides read TGCAGCGTCCTAATAGACGGGATTAGCAATCAGCCCCAGCATTTT. Its translation is CSVLIDGISNQPQHF.

The V call is TRBV18, the J call TRBJ1-1; D is ambiguous. The CDR3 contains 14 residues. From germline, CDR1 is KGHSH and CDR2 LQKENI. With 2 bases removed from V and 6 bases from J, the gap between germline ends came to 13 bases. CDR3 protein: CASSPDIRVAEAFF. The CDR3 region has the DNA TGTGCCAGCTCACCAGACATCCGCGTAGCTGAAGCTTTCTTT.

The rearrangement links TRBV30 to TRBJ1-6, with D maybe TRBD1 (5 bases). Germline V gives CDR1 GTSNPN, CDR2 SVGIG (reference sequence). This CDR3 region has 15 residues. CDR3 nucleotide sequence: TGTGCTTTCCAACGGGGGGGGTTAAGGAATTCACCCCTCCACTTT. Residues: CAFQRGGLRNSPLHF.

This clone was observed once. This sample includes further DNA sequences coding for the same CDR3. V and J are TRBV5-1 and TRBJ1-5; TRBD1 matches at 10 bases. This CDR3 comprises 14 residues. Per germline, CDR1 SGHRS and CDR2 YFSETQ. V was pared by 4 bases and J by 5 bases, with 3 bases of the junction left unmatched. The CDR3 loop is CASSPGTGDQPQHF. The DNA of the CDR3 is TGCGCCAGCAGCCCCGGGACAGGGGATCAGCCCCAGCATTTT. Variable domain in full (rest from reference TRBV5-1 and TRBJ1-5): KAGVTQTPRYLIKTRGQQVTLSCSPISGHRSVSWYQQTPGQGLQFLFEYFSETQRNKGNFPGRFSGRQFSNSRSEMNVSTLELGDSALYLCASSPGTGDQPQHFGDGTRLSIL.

This clone was observed a handful of times. V is TRBV5-1 and J is TRBJ2-3, with 8 bases identical to TRBD1. Germline V gene lookup returns CDR1 SGHRS and CDR2 YFSETQ. This CDR3 has 14 amino acids. Trimming cost V 7 bases and J 6 bases; bases outside gene matches: 10. The CDR3 loop reads CASLETGVGDTQYF. CDR3 DNA sequence: TGCGCCAGCCTGGAGACAGGGGTGGGGGATACGCAGTATTTT.

The chain uses TRBV11-3 and TRBJ2-7; D perhaps matches TRBD2 (6 bases). Germline V gene data show CDR1 as SGHNT and CDR2 as YENEEA. This CDR3 region has 13 residues. V lost 5 bases to trimming and J lost 1 base, with 9 bases between them. This CDR3 is CASSPGGSYEQYF. The CDR3 DNA is TGTGCCAGCAGCCCCGGGGGTTCCTACGAGCAGTACTTC.

The chain recombines TRBV19 with TRBJ1-5; D call uncertain. CDR1 is LNHDA and CDR2 is SQIVND in the germline V gene (reference sequence). Trimming shortened V by 3 bases and J by 4 bases, and 4 bases separated the two germline ends. This CDR3 spans 12 amino acids. CDR3 bases: TGTGCCAGTAGTATTACAAATCAGCCCCAGCATTTT. Encoded protein: CASSITNQPQHF.

V is TRBV5-6 and J is TRBJ2-2; 7 nucleotides agree with TRBD2. The germline V gene has CDR1 SGHDT and CDR2 YYEEEE. This CDR3 has 14 amino acids. V was clipped by 4 bases and J by 8 bases; unmatched bases: 8. The CDR3 DNA follows: TGTGCCAGCAGCCCACGGGAGGTATTAGGGGAGCTGTTTTTT. Its protein is CASSPREVLGELFF.

This clone occurred a few times. The chain recombines TRBV6-5 with TRBJ2-1; a weak D match, TRBD1 (5 bases). Trimming shortened V by 3 bases and J by 5 bases, and 14 bases separated the two germline ends. The CDR3 sequence is 15 residues long. Germline CDR1 MNHEY, CDR2 SVGAGI. CDR3 residues: CASSYSDSTHNEQFF. For the CDR3, the DNA is TGTGCCAGCAGTTATAGTGACAGTACACACAATGAGCAGTTCTTC.

This rearrangement joins TRBV15 to TRBJ1-2, with D perhaps TRBD1 (6 bases). V lost 3 bases and J 8 bases, leaving 16 bases between the germline ends. This CDR3 is built from 14 residues. Germline V gene sequence: CDR1 LNHNV, CDR2 YYDKDF (reference sequence). CDR3 nucleotides: TGTGCCACCAGCAGGGGCGGGCCTGGGGGCGGCTACACCTTC. Its translation is CATSRGGPGGGYTF.

V and J are TRBV2 and TRBJ2-3; 9 bases match TRBD2. The V and J ends lost 6 bases and 2 bases, in that order; junction bases with no gene match: 12. CDR3 length: 17 residues. Germline V lookup: CDR1 SNHLY, CDR2 FYNNEI. DNA for the CDR3: TGTGCCAGCAGACGCACCTTTCTAGCGGGGATCACAGATACGCAGTATTTT. Amino acids: CASRRTFLAGITDTQYF.

V usage is TRBV6-1 and J usage is TRBJ2-7, with D perhaps matching TRBD1 (6 bases). V was trimmed by 0 bases and J by 0 bases, leaving 12 bases between them. CDR1 and CDR2 (germline): MNHNS, SASEGT. The CDR3 is made up of 16 amino acids. CDR3 residues: CASSEALGGSSYEQYF. CDR3 DNA sequence: TGTGCCAGCAGTGAAGCGCTAGGGGGTAGCTCCTACGAGCAGTACTTC.

The chain carries TRBV19 and TRBJ1-5, with TRBD1 matching 7 bases. The CDR3 runs 15 residues. The V gene end was trimmed by 7 bases and the J gene end by 0 bases; junction bases not matched to a gene: 6. The germline gives CDR1 LNHDA, CDR2 SQIVND (reference sequence). The CDR3 region has the DNA TGTGCCAGTACCCTGACAGGGCTTAGCAATCAGCCCCAGCATTTT. As protein: CASTLTGLSNQPQHF.

The gene calls are TRBV27 and TRBJ2-3, with TRBD2 matching over 8 bases. CDR3 size: 15 residues. J gave up 6 bases and V 5 bases, and 10 bases lay outside the gene matches. Germline V gene data show CDR1 as MNHEY and CDR2 as SMNVEV (reference sequence). CDR3 nucleotides: TGTGCCAGCAGTCCCACTAGCGGCTTAATGGATACGCAGTATTTT. It codes for CASSPTSGLMDTQYF.

Ten or more counts support this clone. J is TRBJ1-1 and V is TRBV5-1, with 12 bases that match TRBD1. This CDR3 comprises 16 residues. Trimming removed 4 bases from V and 4 bases from J; junction bases left unmatched: 8. Germline V gene lookup returns CDR1 SGHRS and CDR2 YFSETQ. Here the CDR3 DNA reads TGCGCCAGCAGCCCAGGGACAGGGGGCGCGGGCACTGAAGCTTTCTTT. Translating gives CASSPGTGGAGTEAFF.

This clone was seen once. The chain couples TRBV4-1 to TRBJ2-7; D ambiguous. Between the trimmed V and J ends, which lost 0 bases and 2 bases, there was a span of 20 bases. This CDR3 comprises 18 residues. Looked up from germline, CDR1 is MGHRA and CDR2 is YSYEKL. Written as DNA, the CDR3 is TGCGCCAGCAGCCAAGATTTTTGGATTTTACGTGAGGCCTACGAGCAGTACTTC. This gives the protein CASSQDFWILREAYEQYF.

The J gene is TRBJ2-7, the V gene TRBV18; perhaps TRBD1 as D (5 bases). V was cut by 2 bases and J by 2 bases, with 7 bases left in between. The CDR3 spans 13 residues. Per germline, CDR1 KGHSH and CDR2 LQKENI. As DNA, the CDR3 is TGTGCCAGCTCACCAGGCAGGGCCTACGAGCAGTACTTC. It encodes CASSPGRAYEQYF.

The V and J genes are TRBV6-5 and TRBJ1-1; no definite D call. The ends were cut back, 3 bases at V and 7 bases at J, with 12 bases in the middle. This CDR3 is 13 amino acids long. Germline V lookup: CDR1 MNHEY, CDR2 SVGAGI. Written as DNA, the CDR3 is TGTGCCAGCAGTTATGTCATGACGGGTGAAGCTTTCTTT. Protein sequence: CASSYVMTGEAFF.

The chain recombines TRBV5-4 with TRBJ1-1; D remains ambiguous. CDR3 length: 16 amino acids. Germline V gene sequence: CDR1 SGHNT, CDR2 YYREEE (reference sequence). The germline V and J ends were trimmed by 7 bases and 4 bases, with 23 bases remaining between them. For the CDR3, the DNA is TGTGCCAGCGCCCCCGGGGTATACGGCTGGGGCACTGAAGCTTTCTTT. Encoded protein: CASAPGVYGWGTEAFF.

Points on this clone: Germline is not matched at one junction end, which may reflect a read error. V and J are TRBV4-1 and TRBJ1-2, with D perhaps TRBD1 (6 bases). Germline CDR1 and CDR2: MGHRA and YSYEKL. The CDR3 has 17 amino acids. CDR3 loop: CASSQGLTGTNVGGYPF. The CDR3 DNA sequence: TGCGCCAGCAGCCAAGGTCTCACCGGGACAAATGTAGGTGGCTACCCCTTC.

V gene TRBV6-1 combines with J gene TRBJ1-5; possibly TRBD1 for D (5 bases). Looked up from germline, CDR1 is MNHNS and CDR2 is SASEGT. CDR3 length equals 15 residues. V was pared by 6 bases and J by 5 bases, with 17 bases between. CDR3 region: CASSAQGLGYQPQHF. The CDR3 coding sequence is TGTGCCAGCAGCGCCCAGGGATTGGGTTATCAGCCCCAGCATTTT.

Remarks on this clone: This specimen includes other DNA sequences encoding the same CDR3. The rearrangement uses TRBV9 and TRBJ2-7, with TRBD1 matching 10 bases. The V and J ends lost 0 bases and 4 bases, in that order; junction bases with no gene match: 1. CDR3 length: 14 residues. The V gene's germline CDR1 is SGDLS and CDR2 YYNGEE. The CDR3 here is CASSVGDRGYEQYF. The CDR3 region has the DNA TGTGCCAGCAGCGTAGGGGACAGGGGTTACGAGCAGTACTTC.

Details on this clone: One end of the junction fails to match germline, which may point to a read error. The V and J genes are TRBV5-1 and TRBJ1-2; D call uncertain. The CDR3 is made up of 14 amino acids. Germline V CDR1 and CDR2: SGHRS, YFSETQ. DNA of the CDR3: TGCGCCAGCAGCTTGGCTCCGGTTAGCTATGGCTACCCCTTC. Its translation is CASSLAPVSYGYPF.

Note on this clone: This CDR3 is also generated by other DNA sequences in the sample. The CDR3 protein is CASSLSARSYEQYF. In DNA form, the CDR3 reads TGTGCCAGCAGTTTATCTGCGAGATCCTACGAGCAGTACTTC. The V call is TRBV27, the J call TRBJ2-7, with D hard to call. Germline V gene sequence: CDR1 MNHEY, CDR2 SMNVEV (reference sequence). The CDR3 length is 14 residues. V was pared by 0 bases and J by 1 base, with 7 bases between.